This TCR beta chain stems from a study of OX40 agonist ivuxolimab in advanced cancers. As for the study in general: Dose-escalation cases comprised hepatocellular carcinoma, melanoma, renal cell or head and neck cancer. Therapy given before enrollment (anti-PD-1, anti-PD-L1 or anti-CTLA-4) was allowed, and roughly 42% had some. Whole-study results and caveats: Antigen targets of the expanded peripheral T cells went undetermined.

CDR3 length: 14 residues. Deletions cut 5 bases from V and 4 bases from J, with 13 bases between. Germline CDR1 and CDR2: SGHTA and FQGTGA. Method: immunoSEQ multiplex PCR; TCRdb's copy keeps in-frame clones and lacks some. This sample yields tens of thousands of clones, of which more than 85% are seen a single time; about 6.6% belongs to the top ten. On this clone itself: As yet, its antigen is unknown.

The sample here was CD4+ or CD8+ T cells sorted from blood, taken in a trial of the OX40 agonist ivuxolimab. This rearrangement joins TRBV7-3 to TRBJ2-3; D possibly matches TRBD1 or TRBD2 (5 bases each). This TCR came from an adult with an advanced solid tumor such as melanoma, head and neck, liver or kidney cancer. CDR3 region: CASSLGDPADTQYF. CDR3 nucleotide sequence: TGTGCCAGCAGCCTAGGGGACCCTGCAGATACGCAGTATTTT.